The rows below give T cell receptor beta chains drawn from one sample of a study of CD4 T cells in relation to SARS-CoV-2 and coronaviruses. Assay used: immunoSEQ multiplex PCR; TCRdb lists only in-frame clones, some missing. The sample carries roughly 30,000 clones, more than 60% recorded once. These receptors have no known antigen. Sample: memory CD4+ T cells from PBMCs, cultured in vitro. The origin of the receptors is an adult with COVID-19. Both conserved end residues are part of each CDR3. The D gene is left open where the match is weak. Where a row states a size, it is once, few, many or the class of an expanded clone; other rows omit it.

>TRBJ2-5|.|TRBV9|.
TGTGCCAGCAGCGTAGGGGGAGTGGAGACCCAGTACTTC
CASSVGGVETQYF
>TRBJ1-3|.|TRBV2|.
TGTGCCAGCAGACCCAGGGGCTCTGGAAACACCATATATTTT
CASRPRGSGNTIYF
>TRBJ1-3|.|TRBV21-1|.
TGTGCCAGCAGCAAAGTTCTCACCTCTGGAAACACCATATATTTT
CASSKVLTSGNTIYF
>TRBJ2-7|few|TRBV2|.
TGTGCAGGCCGTAGCTCCTACGAGCAGTACTTC
CAGRSSYEQYF
>TRBJ2-7|.|TRBV4-3|.
TGCGCCAGCAGCCGAGGAGTGGGGAGCTCCTACGAGCAGTACTTC
CASSRGVGSSYEQYF
>TRBJ2-1|.|TRBV3-1/TRBV3-2|.
TGTGCCAGCAGCCAAGCTTACGGAATTACCTACAATGAGCAGTTCTTC
CASSQAYGITYNEQFF
>TRBJ2-3|.|TRBV27|.
TGTGCCAGCAGTCCGCGACTAGGCCGGGTTACGCAGTATTTT
CASSPRLGRVTQYF
>TRBJ2-7|.|TRBV2|.
TGTGCCAACAGTGAAGCAGGGGTAACTACTTACGAGCAGTACTTC
CANSEAGVTTYEQYF
>TRBJ2-7|.|TRBV13|TRBD2
TGTGCCAGCAGCTCAATCCCTAGCGGGAGTAGGTACGAGCAGTACTTC
CASSSIPSGSRYEQYF
>TRBJ1-3|.|TRBV15|TRBD1
TGTGCCACCAGCGCAGACCTAGACAGGGCTGGAAACACCATATATTTT
CATSADLDRAGNTIYF
>TRBJ2-5|.|TRBV9|.
TGTGCCAGCAATCGGGGCGGGCAAGAGACCCAGTACTTC
CASNRGGQETQYF
>TRBJ2-7|.|TRBV19|TRBD2
TGTGCCAGTAGAGGACTAGCGGGAGATAGAGAGCAGTACTTC
CASRGLAGDREQYF
>TRBJ1-6|.|TRBV10-3|.
TGTGCCATCAGTGAGCCCGGGACAATCAATTCACCCCTCCACTTT
CAISEPGTINSPLHF
>TRBJ1-1|.|TRBV6-5|.
TGTGCCAGCAGTTACTCCGGGACCTCAGCTGAAGCTTTCTTT
CASSYSGTSAEAFF
>TRBJ2-1|.|TRBV29-1|TRBD1
TGCAGCGTTGAGGGACAGGGCCCAAGCTACAATGAGCAGTTCTTC
CSVEGQGPSYNEQFF
>TRBJ1-2|.|TRBV23-1|TRBD1
TGCGCCAGCAGTATCAAGGACAGGCGTTTTCGGAACTATGGCTACACCTTC
CASSIKDRRFRNYGYTF
>TRBJ2-4|.|TRBV14|.
TGTGCCAGCAGCCAAAACGCGGACATTCAGTACTTC
CASSQNADIQYF
>TRBJ1-2|few|TRBV6-2/TRBV6-3|TRBD1
TGTGCCAGCAGTCCACAGGGGGCGCGGGGCTACACCTTC
CASSPQGARGYTF
>TRBJ1-1|.|TRBV4-2|TRBD1
TGTGCCAGCAGCCAAGAGGCCAGGGGGCTCACTGAAGCTTTCTTT
CASSQEARGLTEAFF
>TRBJ2-1|.|TRBV7-2|.
TGTGCCAGCAGCGGAGAAGAGGCGGGAAAGCGAGGGTTTATATCGGGGCAGTTCTTC
CASSGEEAGKRGFISGQFF
>TRBJ2-3|.|TRBV24-1|.
TGTGCCACCAGTGACATAAAGCGGAGCACAGATACGCAGTATTTT
CATSDIKRSTDTQYF
>TRBJ2-6|.|TRBV5-1|.
TGCGCCAGCAGCTTGGGATTTCGGGTCTCTGGGGCCAACGTCCTGACTTTC
CASSLGFRVSGANVLTF
>TRBJ2-3|.|TRBV7-3|.
TGTGCCAGCAGCTTAACGCGATCAGATACGCAGTATTTT
CASSLTRSDTQYF
>TRBJ2-6|.|TRBV27|.
TGTGCCAGCAGTTTGCGCTCTGGGGCCAACGTCCTGACTTTC
CASSLRSGANVLTF
>TRBJ2-3|once|TRBV14|.
TGTGCCAGCAGCCAAGGCCCGACTAGGAGCCCTACAGATACGCAGTATTTT
CASSQGPTRSPTDTQYF
>TRBJ2-5|.|TRBV5-4|.
TGTGCCAGCAGCTTGGGCAGCCAAGAGACCCAGTACTTC
CASSLGSQETQYF
>TRBJ2-4|.|TRBV11-2|.
TGTGCCAGCAGCCCTGGGGCGATTCAGTACTTC
CASSPGAIQYF
>TRBJ1-2|once|TRBV29-1|.
TGCAGCGTTGGGCTAGGCGGGGACTATGGCTACACCTTC
CSVGLGGDYGYTF
>TRBJ1-5|few|TRBV28|.
TGTGCCAGCAGTTTAATCAGAAATCAGCCCCAGCATTTT
CASSLIRNQPQHF